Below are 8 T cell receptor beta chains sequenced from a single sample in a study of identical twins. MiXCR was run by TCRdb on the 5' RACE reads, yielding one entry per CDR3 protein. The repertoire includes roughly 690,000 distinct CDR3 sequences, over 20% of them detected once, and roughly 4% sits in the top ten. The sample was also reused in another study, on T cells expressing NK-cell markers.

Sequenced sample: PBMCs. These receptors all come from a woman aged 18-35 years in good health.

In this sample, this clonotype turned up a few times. The CDR3 DNA follows: TGCAGCGTCGCTAGCGTCTACGAGCAGTACTTC. This codes for CSVASVYEQYF. The rearrangement uses TRBV29-1 and TRBJ2-7; tentatively, D is TRBD2 (6 bases). The CDR3 contains 11 residues. Germline CDR1 and CDR2: SQVTM and ANQGSEA. Between the trimmed V and J ends, which lost 6 bases and 3 bases, there was a span of 9 bases.

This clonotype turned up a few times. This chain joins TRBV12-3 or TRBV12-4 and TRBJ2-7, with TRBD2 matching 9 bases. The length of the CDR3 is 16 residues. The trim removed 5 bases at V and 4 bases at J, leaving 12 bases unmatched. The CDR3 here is CASSDLGLARNYEQYF. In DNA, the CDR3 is TGTGCCAGCAGTGACCTCGGACTAGCGCGGAATTACGAGCAGTACTTC.

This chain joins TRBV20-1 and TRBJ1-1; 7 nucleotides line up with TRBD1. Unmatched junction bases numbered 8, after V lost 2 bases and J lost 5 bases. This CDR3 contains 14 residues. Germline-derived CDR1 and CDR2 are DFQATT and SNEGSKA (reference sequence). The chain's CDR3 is CSARPRQGRTEAFF. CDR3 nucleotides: TGCAGTGCTAGACCGAGACAGGGAAGGACTGAAGCTTTCTTT.

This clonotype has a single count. CDR3 DNA: TGTGCCAGCAAGGAGTGGGGGCGGAACACTGAAGCTTTCTTT. It yields the protein CASKEWGRNTEAFF. The chain has TRBV7-9 and TRBJ1-1, with D perhaps TRBD1 (6 bases). Germline-derived CDR1 and CDR2 are SEHNR and FQNEAQ (reference sequence). The CDR3 covers 14 residues. Between the trimmed V and J ends, which lost 7 bases and 1 base, there was a span of 13 bases.

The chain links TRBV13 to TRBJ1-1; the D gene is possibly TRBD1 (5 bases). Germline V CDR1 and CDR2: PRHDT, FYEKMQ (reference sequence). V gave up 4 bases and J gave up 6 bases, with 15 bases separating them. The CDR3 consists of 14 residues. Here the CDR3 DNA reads TGTGCCAGCAGCTGGGACCGGCAACCGGCTGAAGCTTTCTTT. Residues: CASSWDRQPAEAFF.

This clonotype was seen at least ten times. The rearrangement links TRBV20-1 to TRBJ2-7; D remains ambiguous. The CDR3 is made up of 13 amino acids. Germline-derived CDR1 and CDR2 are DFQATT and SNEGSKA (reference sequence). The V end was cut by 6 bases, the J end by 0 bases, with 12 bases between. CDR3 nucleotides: TGCAGTGCAAATTCGGGCAGCTCCTACGAGCAGTACTTC. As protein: CSANSGSSYEQYF.

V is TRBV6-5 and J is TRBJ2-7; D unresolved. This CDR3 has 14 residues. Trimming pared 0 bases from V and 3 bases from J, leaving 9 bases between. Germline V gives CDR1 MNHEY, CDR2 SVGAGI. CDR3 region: CASSYSSSYYEQYF. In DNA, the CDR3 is TGTGCCAGCAGTTACTCGAGCAGCTACTACGAGCAGTACTTC.

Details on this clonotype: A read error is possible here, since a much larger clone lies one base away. CDR3 protein: CSVEGGFVEQETEYF. The CDR3 nucleotides are TGCAGCGTTGAAGGAGGGTTTGTGGAGCAAGAGACCGAGTACTTC. The gene calls are TRBV29-1 and TRBJ2-5, with a possible D match to TRBD2 (5 bases). CDR1 is SQVTM, CDR2 ANQGSEA, per germline. CDR3 length: 15 residues.